This TCR beta chain is drawn from a study of blood T cell repertoires in COVID-19. Study background: Sites in the United States, Italy and Spain provided acute and convalescent COVID-19 samples.

Clones were sequenced by immunoSEQ multiplex PCR, and TCRdb holds only the in-frame ones, with some missing. This table holds 300,000 to 400,000 clones, 65% to 90% found once. Recruitment covered about 25 US areas and drew participants whose ages spanned roughly 18 to 90 years. Self-reported history from a screening survey and questionnaire set each donor's cohort. Germline-derived CDR1 and CDR2 are SGHAT and FQNNGV. Trimming stripped 5 bases from V and 12 bases from J, with 19 bases between. This CDR3 has 13 amino acids. Sequenced material: PBMCs or T cells enriched from blood (not recorded which). The V gene is TRBV11-2, the J gene TRBJ1-2, with a possible D match to TRBD1 (6 bases). The receptor comes from a woman in her thirties or forties with acute COVID-19. CDR3 region: CASSPSDAEGDTF. In nucleotides, the CDR3 is TGTGCCAGCAGCCCCTCGGACGCCGAGGGGGACACCTTC.